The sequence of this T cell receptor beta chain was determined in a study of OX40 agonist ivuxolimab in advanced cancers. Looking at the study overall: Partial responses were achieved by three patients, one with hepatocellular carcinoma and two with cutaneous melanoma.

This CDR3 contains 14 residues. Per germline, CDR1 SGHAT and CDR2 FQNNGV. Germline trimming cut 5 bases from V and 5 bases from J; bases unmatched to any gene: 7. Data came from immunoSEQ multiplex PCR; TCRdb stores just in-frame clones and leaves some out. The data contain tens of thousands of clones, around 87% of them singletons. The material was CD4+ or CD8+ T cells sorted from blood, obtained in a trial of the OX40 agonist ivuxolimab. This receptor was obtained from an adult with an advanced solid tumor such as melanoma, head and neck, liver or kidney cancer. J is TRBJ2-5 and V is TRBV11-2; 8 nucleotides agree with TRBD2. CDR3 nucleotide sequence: TGTGCCAGCAGCGCCCGGGGGGGCCGGGAGACCCAGTACTTC. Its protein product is CASSARGGRETQYF.